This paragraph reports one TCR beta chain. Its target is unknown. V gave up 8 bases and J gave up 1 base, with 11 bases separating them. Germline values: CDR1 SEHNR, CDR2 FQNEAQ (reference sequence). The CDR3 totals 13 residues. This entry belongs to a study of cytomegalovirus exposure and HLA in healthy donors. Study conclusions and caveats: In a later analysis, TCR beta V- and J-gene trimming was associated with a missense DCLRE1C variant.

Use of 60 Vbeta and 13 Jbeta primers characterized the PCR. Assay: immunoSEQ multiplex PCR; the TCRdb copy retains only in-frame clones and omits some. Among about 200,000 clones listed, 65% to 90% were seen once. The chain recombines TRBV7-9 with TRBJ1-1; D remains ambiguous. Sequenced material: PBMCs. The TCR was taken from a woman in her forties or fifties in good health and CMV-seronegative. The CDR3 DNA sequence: TGTGCCAGCTCCTCCGGGAGGAACACTGAAGCTTTCTTT. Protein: CASSSGRNTEAFF.